This T cell receptor beta chain came from a study of T cell responses to AZD1222 COVID-19 vaccine. With V trimmed by 0 bases and J by 7 bases, 11 bases remained unmatched. Germline assignment: CDR1 KGHSH and CDR2 LQKENI. CDR3 length equals 17 residues. Measured with immunoSEQ multiplex PCR; TCRdb has only the in-frame clones, and not every one. The profile covers some 150,000 clones, with around nine tenths appearing a single time and around 3.1% taken by the ten largest. This TCR was sampled from an adult who received the AZD1222 COVID-19 vaccine. Source: peripheral blood, taken 28 days after the second AZD1222 dose. The J gene is TRBJ1-5, the V gene TRBV18, with 8 bases lining up with TRBD1. The CDR3, as DNA: TGTGCCAGCTCACCACCGGGGCGAGGACAGGGCGGCCAGCCCCAGCATTTT. Protein sequence: CASSPPGRGQGGQPQHF.